The sequence of this TCR beta chain was determined in a study of blood T cell repertoires in COVID-19. CDR3 length: 15 amino acids. V lost 1 base and J lost 2, with 12 bases in between. Per the germline V gene, CDR1 is LGHNA and CDR2 is YSLEER. Living in 25 or so US areas, the participants were between about 18 and 100 years of age. Researchers sorted participants into cohorts using their self-reported clinical history. Sequenced by immunoSEQ multiplex PCR; TCRdb stores in-frame clones only, minus some. The data show about 150,000 clones, 70% to 90% seen once. This clonotype was sampled from a woman in her 30s with acute COVID-19. The sample comprised PBMCs or T cells enriched from blood (not recorded which). The chain recombines TRBV4-3 with TRBJ2-7; D might be TRBD1 (6 bases). In DNA form, the CDR3 reads TGCGCCAGCAGCCAAGTCGCACAGGGTACCTACGAGCAGTACTTC. Translation gives CASSQVAQGTYEQYF.